Listed below are T cell receptor beta chains from one sample, sequenced in a study of T cell changes during pregnancy in multiple sclerosis. TCRdb's table, derived via immunoSEQ multiplex PCR, lists solely in-frame clones and lacks some. This sample has 85,000 to 100,000 clones, with approximately 94% found just once. Sequencing was performed on peripheral blood, taken after pregnancy. These receptors all stem from a female donor with multiple sclerosis, enrolled in a pregnancy study. Both conserved end residues are part of each CDR3. The D gene is left open where the match is weak. Not every row has a clone size; where given, it reads once, few, many or a size class.

clone size,V gene,J gene,CDR3 length,D gene,CDR3 DNA,CDR3 protein
.,TRBV9,TRBJ1-2,19,TRBD1,TGTGCCAGCAGCGTAGACACCCCAACCTATAGGGGGCCGGGCTATGGCTACACCTTC,CASSVDTPTYRGPGYGYTF
.,TRBV28,TRBJ2-4,15,TRBD1,TGTGCCAGCAGTTCTATCTGGGACAGCAAAAACATTCAGTACTTC,CASSSIWDSKNIQYF
once,TRBV4-1,TRBJ2-3,21,TRBD2,TGCGCCAGCAGCCAAGATACAAGCCTAGCGGGAGAAATAGGGAGCACAGATACGCAGTATTTT,CASSQDTSLAGEIGSTDTQYF
.,TRBV19,TRBJ1-1,15,TRBD1,TGTGCCAGTAGTACACGGGACAGGGGCGGGTCTGAAGCTTTCTTT,CASSTRDRGGSEAFF
.,TRBV27,TRBJ2-1,13,.,TGTGCCAGCAGTTACCAGGGGTGGAATGAGCAGTTCTTC,CASSYQGWNEQFF
once,TRBV6-4,TRBJ1-1,15,TRBD1,TGTGCCAGCAGGAGGACTATGGACAGGGAAGCTGAAGCTTTCTTT,CASRRTMDREAEAFF
once,TRBV5-1,TRBJ2-3,17,TRBD2,TGCGCCAGCAGCTCTCGATGGGGAGGGAGAAGCACAGATACGCAGTATTTT,CASSSRWGGRSTDTQYF
.,TRBV6-1,TRBJ2-1,17,TRBD2,TGTGCCAGCAGTGCCGTCGGACTAGCGGGAGGGAGGCATGAGCAGTTCTTC,CASSAVGLAGGRHEQFF
.,TRBV4-1,TRBJ2-7,15,.,TGCGCCAGCAGCCAAGTTTTAGGCCCTAGCTACGAGCAGTACTTC,CASSQVLGPSYEQYF
.,TRBV7-8,TRBJ1-5,16,.,TGTGCCAGCAGCTTAGGGGGAGATCAGCGGGTCCAGCCCCAGCATTTT,CASSLGGDQRVQPQHF
.,TRBV5-4,TRBJ2-7,13,.,TGTGCCAGCAGCTCCAGTGGAGCCTACGAGCAGTACTTC,CASSSSGAYEQYF
.,TRBV5-1,TRBJ2-3,16,.,TGCGCCAGCAGCTTGTTAGACAGGCAGGAGACAGATACGCAGTATTTT,CASSLLDRQETDTQYF
.,TRBV5-6,TRBJ2-3,13,.,TGTGCCAGCAGCAAAAGGACAGAGGATACGCAGTATTTT,CASSKRTEDTQYF
.,TRBV5-4,TRBJ2-3,17,.,TGTGCCAGCAGCTTGTTAGGGCAGGGGGGTAGCGGAGATACGCAGTATTTT,CASSLLGQGGSGDTQYF
.,TRBV10-3,TRBJ2-1,16,.,TGTGCCATCAGTGAGTATACAGGGAATCGGAACAATGAGCAGTTCTTC,CAISEYTGNRNNEQFF
once,TRBV18,TRBJ2-1,17,TRBD1,TGTGCCAGCTCACCATTTTCGGGACAGAGCTCCTACAATGAGCAGTTCTTC,CASSPFSGQSSYNEQFF
.,TRBV5-1,TRBJ2-1,13,.,TGCGCCAGCAGCTTGCAACAGCCCAATGAGCAGTTCTTC,CASSLQQPNEQFF
.,TRBV19,TRBJ1-2,15,.,TGTGCCAGTAGTGCGGGACTCGGACCCACCTATGGCTACACCTTC,CASSAGLGPTYGYTF
.,TRBV11-1,TRBJ2-5,15,.,TGTGCCAGCAGCTTAGAGAGCAGGGGCCAAGAGACCCAGTACTTC,CASSLESRGQETQYF
.,TRBV5-1,TRBJ2-3,14,TRBD1,TGCGCCAGCCTCGGACAGGGAAGCACAGATACGCAGTATTTT,CASLGQGSTDTQYF
.,TRBV11-2,TRBJ1-2,17,.,TGTGCCAGCAGCTTAGATCGGGGCAGGGGAACTAACTATGGCTACACCTTC,CASSLDRGRGTNYGYTF
once,TRBV7-7,TRBJ2-3,13,TRBD1,TGTGCCAGCAGCCAGGACAGGGCGGATACGCAGTATTTT,CASSQDRADTQYF
.,TRBV2,TRBJ2-7,14,.,TGTGCCAGCAGGACCTACGAGGGTTCCTACGAGCAGTACTTC,CASRTYEGSYEQYF
.,TRBV2,TRBJ2-3,15,TRBD1,TGTGCCAGCAGTGGACAGACTCTAAGGGGGCATACGCAGTATTTT,CASSGQTLRGHTQYF
.,TRBV28,TRBJ2-7,13,TRBD2,TGTGCCAGCATCCCCCGGCGGGGGTACGAGCAGTACTTC,CASIPRRGYEQYF
.,TRBV18,TRBJ2-3,12,.,TGTGCCAGCTCACGGGAGACAGATACGCAGTATTTT,CASSRETDTQYF
.,TRBV5-1,TRBJ2-5,14,.,TGCGCCAGCAGCTTAGAGACTAGGCAAGAGACCCAGTACTTC,CASSLETRQETQYF
few,TRBV30,TRBJ2-2,14,.,TGTGCCTGGAATCTACAGGGGAACACCGGGGAGCTGTTTTTT,CAWNLQGNTGELFF
.,TRBV7-6,TRBJ2-7,15,.,TGTGCCAGCAGCTTAGCGAGAGCGGAGAGCTACGAGCAGTACTTC,CASSLARAESYEQYF
.,TRBV9,TRBJ1-1,16,.,TGTGCCAGCAGCGTAAGGGGTGGGGGGGCTTCCACTGAAGCTTTCTTT,CASSVRGGGASTEAFF
.,TRBV2,TRBJ2-2,13,TRBD1,TGTGCCAGCAGTCTTGGACAGGGCGGGAAGCTGTTTTTT,CASSLGQGGKLFF
few,TRBV7-3,TRBJ1-1,14,TRBD1,TGTGCCAGCAGCCTTAGACAGGGGGCCAGTGAAGCTTTCTTT,CASSLRQGASEAFF
.,TRBV13,TRBJ2-1,16,TRBD1,TGTGCCAGCAGCTTAGTCGGGACAGGGCGACGCAATGAGCAGTTCTTC,CASSLVGTGRRNEQFF
.,TRBV7-9,TRBJ2-7,16,TRBD2,TGTGCCAGCAGCCTAGGCTTTGGCGGGAGTAACGACGAGCAGTACTTC,CASSLGFGGSNDEQYF
.,TRBV27,TRBJ2-1,17,TRBD2,TGTGCCAGCAGCTTCATCACAGGGACTAGCATCACCAATGAGCAGTTCTTC,CASSFITGTSITNEQFF
.,TRBV27,TRBJ1-5,13,.,TGTGCCAGCAGTTTCGGGGTAGATCAGCCCCAGCATTTT,CASSFGVDQPQHF
.,TRBV29-1,TRBJ2-7,14,TRBD2,TGCAGCGTTGGGGGACTAGCGGGAGCATACGAGCAGTACTTC,CSVGGLAGAYEQYF
.,TRBV6-5,TRBJ2-1,14,.,TGTGCCAGCAGTTCCTCACAGCCTCACAATGAGCAGTTCTTC,CASSSSQPHNEQFF
.,TRBV30,TRBJ2-1,15,TRBD2,TGTGCCTGGAGCGACGGGACTAGCGGCTACAATGAGCAGTTCTTC,CAWSDGTSGYNEQFF
.,TRBV7-6,TRBJ2-3,16,TRBD1,TGTGCCAGCAGCCCGCGGACAGGGGGCCACTCAGATACGCAGTATTTT,CASSPRTGGHSDTQYF